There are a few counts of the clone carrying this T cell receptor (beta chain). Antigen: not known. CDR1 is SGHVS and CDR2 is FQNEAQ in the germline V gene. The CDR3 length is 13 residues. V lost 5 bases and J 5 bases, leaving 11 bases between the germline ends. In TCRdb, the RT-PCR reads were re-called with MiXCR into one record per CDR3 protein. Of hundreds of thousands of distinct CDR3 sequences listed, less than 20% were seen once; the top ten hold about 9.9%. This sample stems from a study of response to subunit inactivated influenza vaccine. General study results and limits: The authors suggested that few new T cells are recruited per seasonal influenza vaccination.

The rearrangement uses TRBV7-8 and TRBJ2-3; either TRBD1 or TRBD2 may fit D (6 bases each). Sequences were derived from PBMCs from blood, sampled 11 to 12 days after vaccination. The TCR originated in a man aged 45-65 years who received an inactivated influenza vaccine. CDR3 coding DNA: TGTGCCAGCAGCACACAGGGAGGAGATACGCAGTATTTT. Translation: CASSTQGGDTQYF.